This entry is about one T cell receptor beta chain. Its antigen is unknown. The record originates from a study of cytomegalovirus exposure and HLA in healthy donors. The germline V and J ends were trimmed by 2 bases and 2 bases, with 12 bases remaining between them. Germline assignment: CDR1 MNHEY and CDR2 SMNVEV (reference sequence). The length of the CDR3 is 15 residues. This PCR relied on a set of 60 Vbeta primers and 13 Jbeta primers. TCRdb keeps only in-frame clones here, not all; method: immunoSEQ multiplex PCR. Recorded for this sample: around 140,000 clones. General study results and limits: Trimming of TCR beta V- and J-genes showed a link, identified in a later analysis, to a missense DCLRE1C variant. Specificity of a few CMV-associated chains for CMV antigens was verified in vitro.

Healthy people donating bone marrow made up the donors. The source material was PBMCs. This TCR was recovered from a man younger than 35 in good health and CMV-seronegative. The V call is TRBV27, the J call TRBJ2-5, with D possibly matching TRBD1 (6 bases). The CDR3, as DNA: TGTGCCAGCAGTTTAACAGGGTCAACGCAAGAGACCCAGTACTTC. It specifies CASSLTGSTQETQYF.